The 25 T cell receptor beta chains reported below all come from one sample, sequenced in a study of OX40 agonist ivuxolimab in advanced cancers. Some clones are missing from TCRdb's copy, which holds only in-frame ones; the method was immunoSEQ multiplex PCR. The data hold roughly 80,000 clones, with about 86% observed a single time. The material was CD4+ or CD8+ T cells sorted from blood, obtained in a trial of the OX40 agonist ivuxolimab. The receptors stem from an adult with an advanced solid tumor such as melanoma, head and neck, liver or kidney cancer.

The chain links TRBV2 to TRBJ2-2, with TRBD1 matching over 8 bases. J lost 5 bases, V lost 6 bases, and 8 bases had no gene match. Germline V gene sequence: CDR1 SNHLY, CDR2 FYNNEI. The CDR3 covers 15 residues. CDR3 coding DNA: TGTGCCAGCAGCGCACAGGGGGGTGTTACCGGGGAGCTGTTTTTT. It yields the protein CASSAQGGVTGELFF.

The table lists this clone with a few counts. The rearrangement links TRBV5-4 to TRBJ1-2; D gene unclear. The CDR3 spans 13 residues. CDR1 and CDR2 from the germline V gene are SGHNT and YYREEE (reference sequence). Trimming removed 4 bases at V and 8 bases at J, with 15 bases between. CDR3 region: CASSQLPGRGYTF. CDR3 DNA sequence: TGTGCCAGCAGCCAACTACCGGGGAGGGGCTACACCTTC.

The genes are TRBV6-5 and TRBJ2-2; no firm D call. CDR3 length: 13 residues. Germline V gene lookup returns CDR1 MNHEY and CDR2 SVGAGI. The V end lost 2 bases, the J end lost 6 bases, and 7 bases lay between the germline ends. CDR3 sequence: CASSYAKSGELFF. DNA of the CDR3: TGTGCCAGCAGTTACGCAAAGTCCGGGGAGCTGTTTTTT.

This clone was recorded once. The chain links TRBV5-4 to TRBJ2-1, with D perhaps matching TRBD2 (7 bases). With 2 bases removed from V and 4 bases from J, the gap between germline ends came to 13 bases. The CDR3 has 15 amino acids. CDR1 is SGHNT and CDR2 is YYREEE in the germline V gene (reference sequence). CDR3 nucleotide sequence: TGTGCCAGCAGCTTTTTGGGGGGGCCTTACAATGAGCAGTTCTTC. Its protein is CASSFLGGPYNEQFF.

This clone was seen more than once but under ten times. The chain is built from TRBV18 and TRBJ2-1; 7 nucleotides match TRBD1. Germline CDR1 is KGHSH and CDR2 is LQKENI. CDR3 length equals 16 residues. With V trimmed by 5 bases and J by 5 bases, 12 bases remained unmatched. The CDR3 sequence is CASSGQALKSNNEQFF. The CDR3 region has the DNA TGTGCCAGCTCAGGACAGGCTCTTAAGTCAAACAATGAGCAGTTCTTC.

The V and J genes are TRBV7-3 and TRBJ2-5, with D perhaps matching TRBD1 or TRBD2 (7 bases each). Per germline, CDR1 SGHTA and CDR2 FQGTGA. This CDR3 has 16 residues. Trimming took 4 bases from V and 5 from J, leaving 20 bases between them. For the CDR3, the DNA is TGTGCCAGCAGCTCCCCAGGGGGGGGCTCCCTTGAGACCCAGTACTTC. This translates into CASSSPGGGSLETQYF.

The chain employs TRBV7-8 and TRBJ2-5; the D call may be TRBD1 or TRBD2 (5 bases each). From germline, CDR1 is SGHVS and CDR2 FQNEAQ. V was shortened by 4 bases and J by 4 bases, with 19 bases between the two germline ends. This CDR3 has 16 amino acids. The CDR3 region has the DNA TGTGCCAGCAGCTCCGCGACGGGGACGAAGGGAGAGACCCAGTACTTC. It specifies CASSSATGTKGETQYF.

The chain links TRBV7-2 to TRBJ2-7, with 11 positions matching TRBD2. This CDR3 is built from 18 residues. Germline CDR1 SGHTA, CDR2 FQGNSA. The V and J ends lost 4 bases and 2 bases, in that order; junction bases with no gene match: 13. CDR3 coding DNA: TGTGCCAGCAGCTCAGTACTAGCGGGAGTAGGGAGGGCCTACGAGCAGTACTTC. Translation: CASSSVLAGVGRAYEQYF.

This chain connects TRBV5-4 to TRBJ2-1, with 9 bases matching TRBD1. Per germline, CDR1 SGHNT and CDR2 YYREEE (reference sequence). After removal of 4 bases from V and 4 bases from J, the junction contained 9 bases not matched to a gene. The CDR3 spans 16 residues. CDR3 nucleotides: TGTGCCAGCAGCCTAGGGACAGGGCTAACGTACAATGAGCAGTTCTTC. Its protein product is CASSLGTGLTYNEQFF.

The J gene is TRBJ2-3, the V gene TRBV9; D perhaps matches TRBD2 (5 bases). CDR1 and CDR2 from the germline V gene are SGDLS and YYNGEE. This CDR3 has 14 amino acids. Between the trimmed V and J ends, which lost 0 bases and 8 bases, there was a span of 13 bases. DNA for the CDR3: TGTGCCAGCAGCGTAGCCCCCGGGGATGGTACGCAGTATTTT. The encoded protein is CASSVAPGDGTQYF.

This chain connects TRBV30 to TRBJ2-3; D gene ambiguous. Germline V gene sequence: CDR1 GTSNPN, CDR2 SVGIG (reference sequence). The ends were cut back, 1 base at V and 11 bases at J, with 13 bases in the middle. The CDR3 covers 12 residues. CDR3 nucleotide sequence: TGTGCCTGGAGTGCGAATTGGGTGAGGCAGTATTTT. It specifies CAWSANWVRQYF.

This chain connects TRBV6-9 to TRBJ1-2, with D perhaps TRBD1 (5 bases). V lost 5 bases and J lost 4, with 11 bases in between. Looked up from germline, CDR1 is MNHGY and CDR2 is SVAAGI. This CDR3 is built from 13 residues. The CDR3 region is CASSPREFYGYTF. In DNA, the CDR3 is TGTGCCAGCAGTCCCAGGGAATTCTATGGCTACACCTTC.

CDR3 region: CAWKVQGPGETQYF. The CDR3, as DNA: TGTGCCTGGAAAGTACAGGGCCCAGGGGAGACCCAGTACTTC. V and J are TRBV30 and TRBJ2-5, with D possibly matching TRBD1 (6 bases). There are 14 residues in the CDR3. V lost 4 bases and J lost 5, with 17 bases in between. Germline V gene data show CDR1 as GTSNPN and CDR2 as SVGIG (reference sequence).

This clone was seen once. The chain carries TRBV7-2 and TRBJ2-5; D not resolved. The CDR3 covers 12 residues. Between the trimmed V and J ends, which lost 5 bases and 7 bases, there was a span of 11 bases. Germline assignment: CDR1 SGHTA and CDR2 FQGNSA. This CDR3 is CASSSPGGTQYF. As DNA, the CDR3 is TGTGCCAGCAGCAGTCCCGGTGGGACCCAGTACTTC.

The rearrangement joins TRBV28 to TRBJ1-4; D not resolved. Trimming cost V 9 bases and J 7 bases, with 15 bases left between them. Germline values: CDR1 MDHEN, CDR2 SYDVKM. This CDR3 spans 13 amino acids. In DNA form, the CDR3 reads TGTGCCAGTGTCAAGGCAGGTAGTGAAAAACTGTTTTTT. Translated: CASVKAGSEKLFF.

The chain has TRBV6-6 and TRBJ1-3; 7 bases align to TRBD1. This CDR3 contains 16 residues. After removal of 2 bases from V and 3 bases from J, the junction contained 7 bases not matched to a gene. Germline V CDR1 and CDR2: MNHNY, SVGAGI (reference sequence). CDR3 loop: CASSYRDRAGGNTIYF. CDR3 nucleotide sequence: TGTGCCAGCAGTTACCGAGACAGGGCAGGTGGAAACACCATATATTTT.

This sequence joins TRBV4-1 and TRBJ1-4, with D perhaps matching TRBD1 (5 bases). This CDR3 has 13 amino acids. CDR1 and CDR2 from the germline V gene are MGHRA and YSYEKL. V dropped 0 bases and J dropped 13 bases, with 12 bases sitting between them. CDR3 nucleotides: TGCGCCAGCAGCCAAGACCCCAGGGACGGACTGTTTTTT. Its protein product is CASSQDPRDGLFF.

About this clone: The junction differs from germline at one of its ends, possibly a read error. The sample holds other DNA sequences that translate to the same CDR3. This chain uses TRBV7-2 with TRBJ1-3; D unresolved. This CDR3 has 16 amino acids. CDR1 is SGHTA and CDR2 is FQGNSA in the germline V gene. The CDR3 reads CASSLGVRLTGNTIYF. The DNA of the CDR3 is TGTGCCAGCAGTTTAGGCGTCAGGCTGACTGGAAACACCATATATTTT.

CDR3 DNA: TGTGCCAGCAGTCTCCTAGCCCATACCGGGGAGCTGTTTTTT. Translation gives CASSLLAHTGELFF. The chain combines TRBV2 with TRBJ2-2, with a tentative D call TRBD2 (5 bases). The CDR3 loop spans 14 amino acids. V gave up 5 bases and J gave up 5 bases, with 12 bases separating them. CDR1 is SNHLY, CDR2 FYNNEI, per germline.

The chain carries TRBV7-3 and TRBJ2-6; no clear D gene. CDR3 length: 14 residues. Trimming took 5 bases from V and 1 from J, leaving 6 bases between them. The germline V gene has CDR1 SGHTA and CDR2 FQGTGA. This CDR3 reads CASSPGSGANVLTF. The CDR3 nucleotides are TGTGCCAGCAGCCCCGGGTCTGGGGCCAACGTCCTGACTTTC.

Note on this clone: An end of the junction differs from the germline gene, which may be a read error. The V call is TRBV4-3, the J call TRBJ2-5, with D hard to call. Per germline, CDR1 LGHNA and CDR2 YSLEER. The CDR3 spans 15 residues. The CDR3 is CASSQGHGLQGTQYF. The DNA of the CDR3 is TGCGCCAGCAGCCAAGGTCACGGGTTACAAGGGACCCAGTACTTC.

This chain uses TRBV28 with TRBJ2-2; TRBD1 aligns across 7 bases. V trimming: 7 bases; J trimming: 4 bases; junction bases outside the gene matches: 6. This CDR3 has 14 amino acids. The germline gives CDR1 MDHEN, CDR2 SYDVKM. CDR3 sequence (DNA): TGTGCCAGCAAATCCGGGACAGCCACCGGGGAGCTGTTTTTT. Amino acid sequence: CASKSGTATGELFF. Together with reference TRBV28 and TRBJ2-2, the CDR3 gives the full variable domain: DVKVTQSSRYLVKRTGEKVFLECVQDMDHENMFWYRQDPGLGLRLIYFSYDVKMKEKGDIPEGYSVSREKKERFSLILESASTNQTSMYLCASKSGTATGELFFGEGSRLTVL.

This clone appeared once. In nucleotides, the CDR3 is TGCGCCAGCAGCTTGGAAGCGCAGGGCTCCTACAATGAGCAGTTCTTC. Translation: CASSLEAQGSYNEQFF. This rearrangement joins TRBV5-1 to TRBJ2-1, with TRBD1 as a possible D gene (5 bases). The CDR3 has 16 amino acids. CDR1 and CDR2 (germline): SGHRS, YFSETQ. V was cut by 0 bases and J by 0 bases, with 10 bases left in between.

CDR3: CASSREEKLFF. CDR3 coding DNA: TGTGCCAGCAGTAGGGAAGAAAAACTGTTTTTT. The chain uses TRBV2 and TRBJ1-4; D is unclear. The germline V and J ends were trimmed by 5 bases and 8 bases, with 6 bases remaining between them. Germline assignment: CDR1 SNHLY and CDR2 FYNNEI. CDR3 length: 11 residues.

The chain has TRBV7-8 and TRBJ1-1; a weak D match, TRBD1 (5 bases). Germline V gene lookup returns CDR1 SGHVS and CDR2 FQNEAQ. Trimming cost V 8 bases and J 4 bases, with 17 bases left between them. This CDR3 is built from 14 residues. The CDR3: CASRPTGLGTEAFF. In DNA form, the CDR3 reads TGTGCCAGCCGCCCCACGGGGCTGGGCACTGAAGCTTTCTTT.